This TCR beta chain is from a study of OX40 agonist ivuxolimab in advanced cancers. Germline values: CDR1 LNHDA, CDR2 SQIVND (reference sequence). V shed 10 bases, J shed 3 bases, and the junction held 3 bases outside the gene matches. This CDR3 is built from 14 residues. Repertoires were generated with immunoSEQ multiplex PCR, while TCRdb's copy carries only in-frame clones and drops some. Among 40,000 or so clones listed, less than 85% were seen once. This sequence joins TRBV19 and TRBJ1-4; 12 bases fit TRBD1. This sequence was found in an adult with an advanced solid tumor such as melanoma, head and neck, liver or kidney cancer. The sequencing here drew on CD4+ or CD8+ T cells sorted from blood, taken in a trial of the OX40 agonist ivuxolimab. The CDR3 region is CATGQGAANEKLFF. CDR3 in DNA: TGTGCCACGGGACAGGGGGCTGCTAATGAAAAACTGTTTTTT.